This paragraph reports one TCR beta chain. Germline loops: CDR1 SGHDT, CDR2 YYEEEE. Trimming stripped 4 bases from V and 4 bases from J, with 11 bases between. The CDR3 is 13 residues long. In the original analysis: Amplification from reference gene primers served as the basis for estimated nucleated cell counts. Assay used: immunoSEQ multiplex PCR; TCRdb lists only in-frame clones, some missing. V and J calls and clone size are copied from that table; D and trimming were computed from the DNA. The sample includes 100,000 to 150,000 clones, about 87% of them seen just once. The sample comes from a study of blood T cell repertoires in COVID-19. The overall study: COVID-19 samples collected from the United States, Italy and Spain covered acute and convalescent phases. Sources were T cells, B-cell-depleted T cells, or PBMCs; the material itself was cDNA or gDNA.

Specimen: peripheral blood. The V call is TRBV5-6, the J call TRBJ1-2, with D hard to call. The TCR originated in a woman aged 55-69 years with acute or convalescent COVID-19. The CDR3 spells CASSPRNSYGYTF. The CDR3 DNA follows: TGTGCCAGCAGCCCCAGGAATTCCTATGGCTACACCTTC.